This TCR beta chain was documented in a study of STAT5B mutations in CD4+ large granular lymphocyte leukemia. Study-wide findings and caveats: TRBV06-family usage was enriched in top patient clones (8/27) versus controls (2/35). No patients shared main leukemic clonotypes, though roughly 27% appeared at low frequency elsewhere.

Authors' analysis steps: Lowest detectable productive clonotype frequency was 2.59 x 10-5. Clones were sequenced by immunoSEQ multiplex PCR, and TCRdb holds only the in-frame ones, with some missing. D and trimming come from the DNA, and the V and J calls and clone size come from that table. The sample shows roughly 40,000 clones, 86% of them seen only once. As to this clone: Its specificity is unknown.

Healthy controls were blood donor buffy coats. V gave up 6 bases and J gave up 5 bases; unmatched junction bases: 7. Germline-derived CDR1 and CDR2 are MNHNS and SASEGT. The CDR3 loop spans 14 amino acids. The sequence derives from a human donor in good health. Sequenced: CD4+ T cells from blood buffy coats. V is TRBV6-1 and J is TRBJ2-1, with 7 bases lining up with TRBD2. Here the CDR3 DNA reads TGTGCCAGCAGATCTAGCGGAAACAACAATGAGCAGTTCTTC. Protein product: CASRSSGNNNEQFF.